This T cell receptor beta chain came from a study of T cell repertoires in ileal Crohn's disease. Repertoires were generated with immunoSEQ multiplex PCR, while TCRdb's copy carries only in-frame clones and drops some. Of approximately 3,800 clones in the sample, roughly four fifths were seen once. Whole-study findings and limits: High-frequency clones were more common in sorted CD8 than CD4 cells. Endoscopic recurrence occurred in every patient whose clonality exceeded 26.8%.

Trimming took off 8 bases at V and 2 bases at J, with 9 bases between the two ends. The V gene's germline CDR1 is MNHNS and CDR2 SASEGT. CDR3 length: 12 residues. About this clone itself: Antigen specificity is unknown.

This chain links TRBV6-1 with TRBJ1-1; no firm D call. The source of this sequence is an adult with Crohn's disease. The sample consisted of ileal tissue. The CDR3 loop is CASGRLNTEAFF. DNA for the CDR3: TGTGCCAGCGGAAGACTCAACACTGAAGCTTTCTTT.